This entry lists 20 T cell receptor beta chains sequenced from one sample in a study of beta chain features in type 1 diabetes (dated by TCRdb to between 2017 and 2018). The library came from the immunoSEQ multiplex PCR assay. The entire amount of isolated RNA was reverse transcribed using the High Capacity cDNA Reverse Transcription Kit, so the sequenced TCRB transcripts were expressed ones. This is the immuneACCESS table as TCRdb keeps it, with only in-frame sequences that have V and J called. A part of the clones is gone; compared with another copy, unresolved V genes explain less than half, and the rest is unexplained. A total of 450,000 to 550,000 clones appear in this sample, roughly 30% of them only once. 0.06% to 0.07% of the sample comes from the top ten. Sequencing used naive CD4+ T cells from blood. The sample's cell subset or site, from its label and the paper: true naive CD4+ T cells. These receptors all stem from a man aged 18-30 years in good health.

This clone was found once. The V gene is TRBV29-1, the J gene TRBJ2-3; maybe TRBD2 (6 bases). V shed 4 bases and J shed 4 bases, with 12 bases lying between them. Germline CDR1 is SQVTM and CDR2 is ANQGSEA. There are 13 residues in the CDR3. In nucleotides, the CDR3 is TGCAGCGTTGGGCTCCCGGGGGCAGATACGCAGTATTTT. It encodes CSVGLPGADTQYF.

This clone was detected a few times. This same CDR3 is encoded by further DNA sequences in the sample. The CDR3 DNA reads as TGTGCCAGCTCACCAGGGCAAGGCAATGAGCAGTTCTTC. Its protein is CASSPGQGNEQFF. V is TRBV18 and J is TRBJ2-1; no definite D call. Between the trimmed V and J ends, which lost 2 bases and 6 bases, there was a span of 8 bases. This CDR3 comprises 13 residues. From germline, CDR1 is KGHSH and CDR2 LQKENI.

This clone occurred a few times. The chain has TRBV4-2 and TRBJ2-7, with unresolved D. Per germline, CDR1 LGHNA and CDR2 YNFKEQ. V was pared by 6 bases and J by 0 bases, with 12 bases between. The CDR3 is 14 amino acids. The CDR3 DNA reads TGTGCCAGCAGGGCAGAGAGGAGCTCCTACGAGCAGTACTTC. Translated, it gives CASRAERSSYEQYF.

This clone turned up a few times. This specimen includes other DNA sequences encoding the same CDR3. The chain has TRBV5-1 and TRBJ2-1, with 10 bases fitting TRBD2. The CDR3 extends over 14 amino acids. Germline V gives CDR1 SGHRS, CDR2 YFSETQ. J gave up 5 bases and V 3 bases, and 2 bases lay outside the gene matches. The chain's CDR3 is CASSWTSGNNEQFF. The CDR3 nucleotides read TGCGCCAGCAGCTGGACTAGCGGAAACAATGAGCAGTTCTTC.

This clone was counted once. This rearrangement joins TRBV2 to TRBJ2-7; possibly TRBD2 for D (5 bases). CDR1 and CDR2 from the germline V gene are SNHLY and FYNNEI. CDR3 size: 14 residues. The V end lost 6 bases, the J end lost 1 base, and 13 bases lay between the germline ends. The CDR3 sequence: CASSGLRGSYEQYF. The CDR3 DNA reads as TGTGCCAGCAGCGGACTGCGCGGTTCCTACGAGCAGTACTTC.

The CDR3 loop is CAWSEGAVNTEAFF. The CDR3 DNA sequence: TGTGCCTGGAGTGAGGGGGCGGTGAACACTGAAGCTTTCTTT. V gene TRBV30 combines with J gene TRBJ1-1, with TRBD1 matching over 7 bases. The CDR3 is 14 residues long. V lost 1 base and J lost 0; bases outside the gene matches: 2. Germline CDR1 is GTSNPN and CDR2 is SVGIG (reference sequence). Based on the CDR3 plus reference TRBV30 and TRBJ1-1, the full variable domain is SQTIHQWPATLVQPVGSPLSLECTVEGTSNPNLYWYRQAAGRGLQLLFYSVGIGQISSEVPQNLSASRPQDRQFILSSKKLLLSDSGFYLCAWSEGAVNTEAFFGQGTRLTVV.

The J gene is TRBJ2-7, the V gene TRBV18, with a tentative D call TRBD2 (5 bases). V dropped 0 bases and J dropped 4 bases, with 7 bases sitting between them. CDR3 length equals 13 residues. Germline loops: CDR1 KGHSH, CDR2 LQKENI. In nucleotides, the CDR3 is TGTGCCAGCTCACCACCGTCGGGATACGAGCAGTACTTC. Its translation is CASSPPSGYEQYF. The entire variable domain, with the rest obtained from reference TRBV18 and TRBJ2-7, is as follows: NAGVMQNPRHLVRRRGQEARLRCSPMKGHSHVYWYRQLPEEGLKFMVYLQKENIIDESGMPKERFSAEFPKEGPSILRIQQVVRGDSAAYFCASSPPSGYEQYFGPGTRLTVT.

A few counts support this clone. This chain joins TRBV29-1 and TRBJ2-2, with D perhaps matching TRBD2 (5 bases). V was cut by 7 bases and J by 1 base, with 10 bases left in between. This CDR3 comprises 13 residues. Germline values: CDR1 SQVTM, CDR2 ANQGSEA. The CDR3 DNA sequence: TGCAGCGCCGGGGTCTTGAACACCGGGGAGCTGTTTTTT. Translated: CSAGVLNTGELFF.

The rearrangement uses TRBV6-5 and TRBJ2-7; the match to TRBD1 covers 10 bases. V shed 7 bases, J shed 3 bases, and the junction held 3 bases outside the gene matches. The CDR3 has 13 residues. Germline V gene data show CDR1 as MNHEY and CDR2 as SVGAGI. CDR3 coding DNA: TGTGCCAGCACCCGGACAGGGGGCTACGAGCAGTACTTC. It codes for CASTRTGGYEQYF.

This clone was counted only a few times. The V call is TRBV30, the J call TRBJ1-2; possible D gene TRBD1, 6 bases. V lost 3 bases to trimming and J lost 2 bases, with 7 bases between them. Germline CDR1 GTSNPN, CDR2 SVGIG (reference sequence). CDR3 size: 12 residues. This CDR3 is CAWSTGNYGYTF. CDR3 in DNA: TGTGCCTGGAGCACAGGGAACTATGGCTACACCTTC. Filled out from reference TRBV30 and TRBJ1-2, the complete variable domain reads SQTIHQWPATLVQPVGSPLSLECTVEGTSNPNLYWYRQAAGRGLQLLFYSVGIGQISSEVPQNLSASRPQDRQFILSSKKLLLSDSGFYLCAWSTGNYGYTFGSGTRLTVV.

This clone showed up just a few times. The V call is TRBV7-2, the J call TRBJ2-7; D gene unclear. The V end was cut by 2 bases, the J end by 3 bases, with 17 bases between. Germline V CDR1 and CDR2: SGHTA, FQGNSA. The CDR3 is made up of 16 amino acids. The CDR3: CASSLSFLDLGYEQYF. CDR3 sequence (DNA): TGTGCCAGCAGCTTAAGTTTCTTGGACCTCGGCTACGAGCAGTACTTC.

CDR3 sequence reads: CASSVRDAPAKNIQYF. In DNA, the CDR3 is TGTGCCAGCAGCGTAAGGGACGCCCCAGCCAAAAACATTCAGTACTTC. V gene TRBV5-6 combines with J gene TRBJ2-4; D may be TRBD1 or TRBD2 (5 bases each). Germline CDR1 is SGHDT and CDR2 is YYEEEE. V was clipped by 4 bases and J by 0 bases, with 14 bases between them. This CDR3 is built from 16 residues. The whole variable domain, filled in from reference TRBV5-6 and TRBJ2-4, reads DAGVTQSPTHLIKTRGQQVTLRCSPKSGHDTVSWYQQALGQGPQFIFQYYEEEERQRGNFPDRFSGHQFPNYSSELNVNALLLGDSALYLCASSVRDAPAKNIQYFGAGTRLSVL.

V gene TRBV29-1 combines with J gene TRBJ1-2; tentatively, D is TRBD1 (5 bases). Germline loops: CDR1 SQVTM, CDR2 ANQGSEA. The V end lost 3 bases, the J end lost 4 bases, and 9 bases lay between the germline ends. The CDR3 is 12 residues long. The CDR3: CSVDRAAYGYTF. As DNA, the CDR3 is TGCAGCGTTGACAGGGCCGCCTATGGCTACACCTTC. The complete variable domain, with remaining parts taken from reference TRBV29-1 and TRBJ1-2, reads SAVISQKPSRDICQRGTSLTIQCQVDSQVTMMFWYRQQPGQSLTLIATANQGSEATYESGFVIDKFPISRPNLTFSTLTVSNMSPEDSSIYLCSVDRAAYGYTFGSGTRLTVV.

The chain recombines TRBV5-6 with TRBJ2-7; possible D gene TRBD2, 5 bases. The V and J ends lost 2 bases and 0 bases respectively, with 15 bases between them. Germline V gene sequence: CDR1 SGHDT, CDR2 YYEEEE. The CDR3 has 16 residues. The DNA of the CDR3 is TGTGCCAGCAGCTTAGAAGGGAGAGGGAGCTCCTACGAGCAGTACTTC. Protein product: CASSLEGRGSSYEQYF.

The chain uses TRBV5-1 and TRBJ2-7; the D is unclear. The germline V and J ends were trimmed by 4 bases and 3 bases, with 11 bases remaining between them. The germline V gene encodes CDR1 SGHRS and CDR2 YFSETQ. The CDR3 loop spans 13 amino acids. The CDR3 region is CASSPTINYEQYF. The CDR3 DNA reads as TGCGCCAGCAGCCCTACCATAAACTACGAGCAGTACTTC.

The CDR3, as DNA: TGTGCCTGGAGTTTAAGTAGCGGGGAGACCCAGTACTTC. It specifies CAWSLSSGETQYF. The chain links TRBV30 to TRBJ2-5, with TRBD2 matching over 7 bases. Germline V gene data show CDR1 as GTSNPN and CDR2 as SVGIG (reference sequence). CDR3 size: 13 residues. V was pared by 2 bases and J by 5 bases, with 5 bases of the junction left unmatched.

The chain is built from TRBV7-2 and TRBJ2-3; perhaps TRBD2 as D (5 bases). Germline values: CDR1 SGHTA, CDR2 FQGNSA. Trimming removed 0 bases from V and 5 bases from J, with 12 bases in between. The CDR3 contains 15 residues. CDR3 nucleotide sequence: TGTGCCAGCAGCTTAGCTGCGGGTGGGGTAGATACGCAGTATTTT. It yields the protein CASSLAAGGVDTQYF.

This clone was detected only a few times. The V and J genes are TRBV7-3 and TRBJ2-3; 9 nucleotides agree with TRBD2. This CDR3 has 16 amino acids. Germline trimming cut 1 base from V and 2 bases from J; bases unmatched to any gene: 4. Per the germline V gene, CDR1 is SGHTA and CDR2 is FQGTGA. CDR3 coding DNA: TGTGCCAGCAGCTTAAAAGGCGGGAGGGCCACAGATACGCAGTATTTT. Its protein product is CASSLKGGRATDTQYF.

A few counts support this clone. The rearrangement joins TRBV5-6 to TRBJ2-3; D possibly corresponds to TRBD2 (5 bases). V shed 0 bases and J shed 1 base, with 12 bases lying between them. The germline V gene has CDR1 SGHDT and CDR2 YYEEEE. This CDR3 contains 16 residues. The CDR3 reads CASSLAASRGTDTQYF. The CDR3 DNA is TGTGCCAGCAGCTTGGCGGCTTCGAGGGGCACAGATACGCAGTATTTT.

The J gene is TRBJ1-3, the V gene TRBV2; no clear D gene. Germline CDR1 is SNHLY and CDR2 is FYNNEI. Deletions cut 5 bases from V and 3 bases from J, with 5 bases between. The CDR3 spans 12 residues. CDR3 residues: CASSNLGNTIYF. In nucleotides, the CDR3 is TGTGCCAGCAGTAACCTTGGAAACACCATATATTTT.